Listed below are T cell receptor beta chains from one sample, sequenced in a study of cytotoxic CD8 clonotypes in ibrutinib-treated CLL. Libraries were prepared by immunoSEQ multiplex PCR; TCRdb keeps only in-frame clonotypes and omits some of them. The sample shows about 310,000 clones, about 77% of them seen only once. The sequencing here drew on PBMCs, taken before ibrutinib treatment. The source of these receptors is a human donor with chronic lymphocytic leukemia. Both conserved end residues are part of each CDR3. The order of the fields is J gene, D gene, clone size, V gene, CDR3 DNA, CDR3 protein. The D gene is left open where the match is weak. The size entry is marked missing in some rows and otherwise reads once, few, many or a size class.

j_call: TRBJ2-7; d_call: TRBD1; clone_size: .; v_call: TRBV5-6; cdr3_nt: TGTGCCAGCAGCTTGTTTCCAGGGGGAGAATACGAGCAGTACTTC; cdr3_aa: CASSLFPGGEYEQYF
j_call: TRBJ2-1; d_call: TRBD2; clone_size: once; v_call: TRBV6-5; cdr3_nt: TGTGCCAGCAGAGGACTAGCGGGAGGGGAGCAGTTCTTC; cdr3_aa: CASRGLAGGEQFF
j_call: TRBJ1-1; d_call: .; clone_size: .; v_call: TRBV7-2; cdr3_nt: TGTGCCAGCAGCTTAAGAGCCGGACCGGGACTTGAAGCTTTCTTT; cdr3_aa: CASSLRAGPGLEAFF
j_call: TRBJ2-1; d_call: TRBD2; clone_size: .; v_call: TRBV5-1; cdr3_nt: TGCGCCAGCAGCTTGGCCGGGACTAGCGAAGGGTCCTACAATGAGCAGTTCTTC; cdr3_aa: CASSLAGTSEGSYNEQFF
j_call: TRBJ2-1; d_call: .; clone_size: .; v_call: TRBV4-1; cdr3_nt: TGCGCCAGCGGTACGAATCTGAGGACAGCACAATACAATGAGCAGTTCTTC; cdr3_aa: CASGTNLRTAQYNEQFF
j_call: TRBJ2-6; d_call: .; clone_size: few; v_call: TRBV5-1; cdr3_nt: TGCGCCAGCAGCTTGGGTTCAACTAGCTCTGGGGCCAACGTCCTGACTTTC; cdr3_aa: CASSLGSTSSGANVLTF
j_call: TRBJ2-7; d_call: TRBD2; clone_size: .; v_call: TRBV11-2; cdr3_nt: TGTGCCAGCAGCTTCGGGACTAGCGGGAGTACGAGGGGGTACGAGCAGTACTTC; cdr3_aa: CASSFGTSGSTRGYEQYF
j_call: TRBJ2-1; d_call: TRBD2; clone_size: .; v_call: TRBV4-2; cdr3_nt: TGTGCCAGCAGACTTACTAGCGGAACCTACAATGAGCAGTTCTTC; cdr3_aa: CASRLTSGTYNEQFF
j_call: TRBJ2-1; d_call: .; clone_size: once; v_call: TRBV25-1; cdr3_nt: TGTGCCAGCAGCTCCGGGCTCGGATCCCTTAATGAGCAGTTCTTC; cdr3_aa: CASSSGLGSLNEQFF
j_call: TRBJ2-3; d_call: .; clone_size: .; v_call: TRBV5-1; cdr3_nt: TGCGCCAGCAGCTTCCTCCGCGGGGCGGAGGATACGCAGTATTTT; cdr3_aa: CASSFLRGAEDTQYF
j_call: TRBJ2-2; d_call: .; clone_size: .; v_call: TRBV9; cdr3_nt: TGTGCCAGCAGCGTCCACAATGATCACACCGGGGAGCTGTTTTTT; cdr3_aa: CASSVHNDHTGELFF
j_call: TRBJ1-2; d_call: .; clone_size: once; v_call: TRBV18; cdr3_nt: TGTGCCAGCTCATCGACCCCCGGGGACGGAAACTATGGCTACACCTTC; cdr3_aa: CASSSTPGDGNYGYTF
j_call: TRBJ2-5; d_call: .; clone_size: .; v_call: TRBV2; cdr3_nt: TGTGCCAGCACCTTTCCTCAGGGGATCGGGGAGACCCAGTACTTC; cdr3_aa: CASTFPQGIGETQYF
j_call: TRBJ1-2; d_call: .; clone_size: .; v_call: TRBV2; cdr3_nt: TGTGCCAGCAGCCCCCCCGGGCCCTATGGCTACACCTTC; cdr3_aa: CASSPPGPYGYTF
j_call: TRBJ2-2; d_call: TRBD2; clone_size: .; v_call: TRBV5-4; cdr3_nt: TGTGCCAGCAGCTACACTCTAGCGGGAGTTGTCGGGGAGCTGTTTTTT; cdr3_aa: CASSYTLAGVVGELFF
j_call: TRBJ2-5; d_call: .; clone_size: .; v_call: TRBV9; cdr3_nt: TGTGCCAGCAGCGTAGAGGACAAACAAGAGACCCAGTACTTC; cdr3_aa: CASSVEDKQETQYF
j_call: TRBJ2-1; d_call: .; clone_size: .; v_call: TRBV29-1; cdr3_nt: TGCAGCGGCGCTCGGTCCATAATGGGGAATGAGCAGTTCTTC; cdr3_aa: CSGARSIMGNEQFF
j_call: TRBJ1-3; d_call: .; clone_size: .; v_call: TRBV11-2; cdr3_nt: TGTGCCAGCAGCTTAGTGAATCCAGACACCATATATTTT; cdr3_aa: CASSLVNPDTIYF
j_call: TRBJ1-5; d_call: TRBD1; clone_size: few; v_call: TRBV9; cdr3_nt: TGTGCCAGCAGCGCGGGACAGGGAGGCAATCAGCCCCAGCATTTT; cdr3_aa: CASSAGQGGNQPQHF
j_call: TRBJ2-1; d_call: TRBD2; clone_size: once; v_call: TRBV10-3; cdr3_nt: TGTGCCATCAGGGGGACTAGCGGGAGCGATGACAATGAGCAGTTCTTC; cdr3_aa: CAIRGTSGSDDNEQFF
j_call: TRBJ2-1; d_call: .; clone_size: .; v_call: TRBV7-9; cdr3_nt: TGTGCCAGCAGCCAGGGTTTTGTCCTGCGATCGCTTTTCTTC; cdr3_aa: CASSQGFVLRSLFF
j_call: TRBJ2-3; d_call: .; clone_size: once; v_call: TRBV18; cdr3_nt: TGTGCCAGCTCACCACAGGGACTCCTCAGCACAGATACGCAGTATTTT; cdr3_aa: CASSPQGLLSTDTQYF
j_call: TRBJ2-7; d_call: TRBD2; clone_size: .; v_call: TRBV5-1; cdr3_nt: TGCGCCAGCAGCTTTCTAGCGGGAGCAACCTACGAGCAGTACTTC; cdr3_aa: CASSFLAGATYEQYF